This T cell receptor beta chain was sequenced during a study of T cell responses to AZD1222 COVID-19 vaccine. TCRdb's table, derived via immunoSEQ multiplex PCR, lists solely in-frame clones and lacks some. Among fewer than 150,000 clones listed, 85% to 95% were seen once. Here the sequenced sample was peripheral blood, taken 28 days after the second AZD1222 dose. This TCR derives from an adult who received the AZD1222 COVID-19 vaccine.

The CDR3 bases are TGTGCCAGTAGGCGGGGACAAATTAACTATGGCTACACCTTC. This gives the protein CASRRGQINYGYTF. The V and J genes are TRBV19 and TRBJ1-2; D might be TRBD1 (6 bases). Looked up from germline, CDR1 is LNHDA and CDR2 is SQIVND (reference sequence). The CDR3 has 14 amino acids. V lost 6 bases, J lost 1 base, and 12 bases lay in between.